This TCR beta chain was recovered during a study of T cells after yellow fever vaccination. TCRdb reprocessed the 5' RACE reads via MiXCR and lists one record per CDR3 protein. The sample yields 130,000 or so distinct CDR3 sequences, approximately 14% seen once. Trimming removed 3 bases from V and 5 bases from J, with 10 bases in between. In germline, CDR1 is SEHNR, CDR2 FQNEAQ (reference sequence). The CDR3 loop spans 13 amino acids. There are many counts of this clonotype. The chain joins TRBV7-9 to TRBJ1-1; D remains unclear. This specimen consisted of CD8+ T cells sorted from PBMCs, obtained 5 days after the yellow fever booster vaccination. The TCR comes from a man younger than 35 who received the YFV17D yellow fever vaccine. In nucleotides, the CDR3 is TGTGCCAGCAGCTTCGGGGTAGGGACTGAAGCTTTCTTT. Amino acids: CASSFGVGTEAFF.